One sample yielded the 5 T cell receptor beta chains listed below, sequenced in a study of CD8 T cells in Susac syndrome. When the RNA was reverse transcribed, random hexamers were used with an input of roughly 0.45 to 1 ug. One entry per CDR3 protein results from TCRdb running MiXCR on the immunoSEQ multiplex PCR reads. The sample has about 130,000 distinct CDR3 sequences, roughly 89% seen once; the top ten hold around 0.22%. The material sequenced was CD8+ T cells from PBMCs. These receptors all come from a human donor with multiple sclerosis.

The chain couples TRBV29-1 to TRBJ2-7; TRBD2 matches 9 bases. V shed 7 bases and J 6 bases; nucleotides not matched to a gene: 10. CDR1 is SQVTM, CDR2 ANQGSEA, per germline. The CDR3 contains 13 residues. The CDR3: CSADSGRGSEQYF. As DNA, the CDR3 is TGCAGCGCCGATAGCGGGAGAGGAAGCGAGCAGTACTTC.

J is TRBJ2-1 and V is TRBV5-1; maybe TRBD1 (6 bases). From germline, CDR1 is SGHRS and CDR2 YFSETQ. The V end lost 2 bases, the J end lost 7 bases, and 22 bases lay between the germline ends. The CDR3 sequence is 17 residues long. The chain's CDR3 is CASSLTTMDRTHNEQFF. CDR3 in DNA: TGCGCCAGCAGCTTAACCACCATGGACAGAACCCATAATGAGCAGTTCTTC. The whole variable domain, remainder taken from reference TRBV5-1 and TRBJ2-1, is KAGVTQTPRYLIKTRGQQVTLSCSPISGHRSVSWYQQTPGQGLQFLFEYFSETQRNKGNFPGRFSGRQFSNSRSEMNVSTLELGDSALYLCASSLTTMDRTHNEQFFGPGTRLTVL.

V usage is TRBV13 and J usage is TRBJ2-7; 10 bases map to TRBD2. Trimming cost V 5 bases and J 11 bases; bases outside gene matches: 6. Germline CDR1 and CDR2: PRHDT and FYEKMQ (reference sequence). The CDR3 is 12 residues long. Here the CDR3 DNA reads TGTGCCAGCAGCGAACATGGGACTAGCGAGTACTTC. It is translated as CASSEHGTSEYF.

The gene calls are TRBV6-2 or TRBV6-3 and TRBJ2-7, with no clear D. The CDR3 sequence is 13 residues long. Between the trimmed V and J ends, which lost 2 bases and 1 base, there was a span of 6 bases. CDR1 and CDR2 from the germline V gene are MNHEY and SVGEGT. The CDR3 region is CASSYAQSYEQYF. CDR3 DNA: TGTGCCAGCAGTTACGCCCAATCCTACGAGCAGTACTTC.

This chain uses TRBV24-1 with TRBJ2-1; the D call may be TRBD1 or TRBD2 (5 bases each). The V end was cut by 4 bases, the J end by 0 bases, with 15 bases between. The CDR3 has 17 residues. The germline gives CDR1 KGHDR, CDR2 SFDVKD. The CDR3 bases are TGTGCCACCAGTGACCGGGACGGCTTGAGCTCCTACAATGAGCAGTTCTTC. Protein: CATSDRDGLSSYNEQFF.